The source of this TCR beta chain is a study of blood T cells in healthy people across ages. This clonotype was counted only a few times. Trimming removed 7 bases from V and 5 bases from J, with 23 bases in between. The CDR3 is 16 residues long. The second PCR ran about 7 to 12 cycles with a sample-barcoded 5' primer and J-beta primers. TCRdb reanalysed the 5' RACE reads using MiXCR and keeps one entry per CDR3 protein. The repertoire holds more than 1 million distinct CDR3 sequences, more than 35% seen once, with approximately 20% in the top ten. The sequence was obtained from a woman aged 55 to 70 in good health. The material sequenced was blood. This rearrangement joins TRBV12-3 or TRBV12-4 to TRBJ2-5, with D perhaps being TRBD1 or TRBD2 (5 bases each). The CDR3 bases are TGTGCCAGCACCCTGAGGGGCGAAGCCTGGAGGGAGACCCAGTACTTC. Protein product: CASTLRGEAWRETQYF.